This T cell receptor (beta chain) was sequenced during a study of monozygotic twins with inflammatory bowel disease. The study, taken as a whole, reports: Evidence failed to back one strong IBD-linked signal or clonotype.

The team made cDNA by running eight separate reactions for each sample. Via template switching, UMIs carrying a 6-nucleotide sample barcode were introduced. TCRdb re-called the 5' RACE reads; every CDR3 protein appears as one record, without DNA. The sample shows some 150,000 distinct CDR3 sequences, and approximately 7.4% sits with its ten largest clones. The CDR3 contains 13 residues. CDR1 and CDR2 (germline): MNHNY, SVGAGI (reference sequence). Points on this clonotype: Antigen specificity is unknown.

Researchers isolated total RNA from whole blood without sorting T cells. This receptor was identified in a human donor with ulcerative colitis or Crohn's disease, or a healthy co-twin of an affected twin (not recorded which). The gene calls are TRBV6-6 and TRBJ2-7; the D call of TRBD2 rests on TCRdb alone, since no DNA is present to check it. The specimen sequenced was blood. CDR3 amino acids: CATRGLDTYEQYF.